These T cell receptor beta chains were read from a single sample in a study of CD8 T cells in Susac syndrome. MiXCR, run by TCRdb on the immunoSEQ multiplex PCR reads, gives a single entry per CDR3 protein. The top ten hold less than 0.15% of the sample, which has around 170,000 distinct CDR3 sequences, around 96% seen once. Material for sequencing was CD4+ T cells from PBMCs. The receptors were sampled from a human donor with Susac syndrome. Both conserved end residues are part of each CDR3. Each record gives: J gene, clone size, D gene, V gene, CDR3 DNA, CDR3 protein. D genes are given only for firm matches. The size entry is marked missing in some rows and otherwise reads once, few, many or a size class.

TRBJ2-3,once,TRBD2,TRBV29-1,TGCAGCGCCGCGGGAGTCGCGGGGGGCGCGGATACGCAGTATTTT,CSAAGVAGGADTQYF
TRBJ1-4,.,TRBD1,TRBV7-9,TGTGCCAGCAGCTCAGGACAGGATTTAAATGAAAAACTGTTTTTT,CASSSGQDLNEKLFF
TRBJ2-3,.,.,TRBV20-1,TGCAGTGCCCAGATTACGGGGCTGTATACGCAGTATTTT,CSAQITGLYTQYF
TRBJ2-7,.,.,TRBV7-9,TGTGCCAGCAGCGGACAGGGTGGGGGGGTTTACTACGAGCAGTACTTC,CASSGQGGGVYYEQYF
TRBJ1-1,.,TRBD1,TRBV6-5,TGTGCCAGCAGTTACCCTCCGGACAGGGGGCGAGGGACTGAAGCTTTCTTT,CASSYPPDRGRGTEAFF
TRBJ1-2,.,.,TRBV19,TGTGCCAGTATTGACAGTCGAAACCCTAACTATGGCTACACCTTC,CASIDSRNPNYGYTF
TRBJ1-5,.,.,TRBV2,TGTGCCAGCAGTGACTATAGCAATCAGCCCCAGCATTTT,CASSDYSNQPQHF
TRBJ2-5,.,TRBD2,TRBV7-8,TGTGCCAGCAGCCGGGGACTAGCGCGGGATTTCCGGACCCAGTACTTC,CASSRGLARDFRTQYF
TRBJ2-2,.,TRBD2,TRBV19,TGTGCCAGTAGACCCGGGACTAGTTCCAATAGCTTGGTGACCGGGGAGCTGTTTTTT,CASRPGTSSNSLVTGELFF
TRBJ1-5,.,.,TRBV7-2,TGTGCCAGCAGTCCCATGAGTCAGTCGAAGGTCAATCAGCCCCAGCATTTT,CASSPMSQSKVNQPQHF
TRBJ2-1,.,TRBD2,TRBV28,TGTGCCACCACTAGCGGCGATCTAAAGAATGAGCAGTTCTTC,CATTSGDLKNEQFF
TRBJ2-2,.,TRBD2,TRBV7-9,TGTGCCAGCAGCCGTACCGGGACTAGCGGGAGGATTGAGGGGGAGCTGTTTTTT,CASSRTGTSGRIEGELFF
TRBJ2-5,once,.,TRBV7-6,TGTGCCAGCAGCTTCCGGCCCTCGCAGGGTGAAGAGACCCAGTACTTC,CASSFRPSQGEETQYF